Listed below are T cell receptor beta chains from one sample, sequenced in a study of T cells in Graves' hyperthyroidism and ophthalmopathy. TCRdb itself ran the multiplex PCR reads through MiXCR, one entry per CDR3 protein. Of about 300,000 distinct CDR3 sequences listed, roughly an eighth are singletons. Specimen: blood. These TCRs come from a woman between 35 and 50 years old with Graves' hyperthyroidism. CDR3s include the opening cysteine and the closing phenylalanine or tryptophan. Size tells how often a clone was seen (once, few, many) or the class of an expanded clone, and some rows leave it out.

>TRBV18|many
CASSPSRGGDTEAFF
>TRBV6-1|many
CASSLTGAYTEAFF
>TRBV6-1|few
CASRPQGDGELFF
>TRBV12-3/TRBV12-4|many
CASRPRGGNYGYTF
>TRBV20-1|-
CSASAFLQGEERNQPQHF
>TRBV28|many
CASSTLLREPQHF
>TRBV11-2|many
CASSYGRGNTEAFF
>TRBV2|many
CASSVRDTSYEQYF
>TRBV28|many
CASRGQGAVLQPQHF
>TRBV20-1|many
CSARRGTGFEKLFF
>TRBV7-2|many
CASSLVAGFTDTQYF
>TRBV28|-
CASSLGTENSPLHF
>TRBV3-1|many
CASSQDPPGMDYNEQFF
>TRBV20-1|-
CSAPGLAGGQGTATQYF
>TRBV18|many
CASSPPRGYTEAFF
>TRBV15|few
CATSRDSGASTDTQYF